These T cell receptor beta chains were read from a single sample in a study of cytomegalovirus exposure and HLA in healthy donors. Data came from immunoSEQ multiplex PCR; TCRdb stores just in-frame clones and leaves some out. The data contain roughly 160,000 clones, roughly four fifths of them singletons. The sample was PBMCs. These receptors originate from a man aged 50 to 60 in good health and CMV-seropositive. CDR3s include the opening cysteine and the closing phenylalanine or tryptophan. Each record gives: J gene, clone size, D gene, V gene, CDR3 DNA, CDR3 protein. The D gene is left open where the match is weak. The listing skips clone size in some rows; elsewhere it reads once, few, many or a size class.

>TRBJ1-2|NA|NA|TRBV29-1
TGCAGCGTTGGAGACAGGTCCTCGGATGGCTACACCTTC
CSVGDRSSDGYTF
>TRBJ2-4|NA|TRBD1|TRBV15
TGTGCCACCAGCAGGGATCTGACGCAGGGGGTCGCCAAAAACATTCAGTACTTC
CATSRDLTQGVAKNIQYF
>TRBJ2-3|NA|NA|TRBV2
TGTGCCAGCAGCGGAGCGGGCCGGATCACAGATACGCAGTATTTT
CASSGAGRITDTQYF
>TRBJ2-5|few|NA|TRBV7-6
TGTGCCAGCAGCTTATCCGGACAGCCGTACCAAGAGACCCAGTACTTC
CASSLSGQPYQETQYF
>TRBJ2-3|NA|TRBD1|TRBV16
TGTGCCAGCAGCCGCGGGACAGGGGGCCTAAGCACAGATACGCAGTATTTT
CASSRGTGGLSTDTQYF
>TRBJ2-3|NA|NA|TRBV4-1
TGCGCCAGCAGCTTGCTTAGCTACTCAATTTCAGATACGCAGTATTTT
CASSLLSYSISDTQYF
>TRBJ1-4|NA|TRBD1|TRBV14
TGTGCCAGCAGCCATACAGGGGTAAAACTGTTTTTT
CASSHTGVKLFF
>TRBJ1-4|NA|NA|TRBV29-1
TGCAGCGGGATGGGGGGAACTAATGAAAAACTGTTTTTT
CSGMGGTNEKLFF
>TRBJ2-7|NA|TRBD1|TRBV28
TGTGCCAGCAGGCACGGTCGGACAGGGGGCTTTTTACGCCGGCTATACGAGCAGTACTTC
CASRHGRTGGFLRRLYEQYF
>TRBJ2-7|NA|TRBD2|TRBV5-1
TGCGCCAGCAGCTGGGGGCCGGGACTAGCGACACGCCTTTCGGGGGAGCAGTACTTC
CASSWGPGLATRLSGEQYF
>TRBJ1-3|few|NA|TRBV2
TGTGCCAGCAGTGAGGAGGGAACAGGAAACACCATATATTTT
CASSEEGTGNTIYF
>TRBJ2-1|NA|NA|TRBV7-3
TGTGCCAGCAGCCCCCACGGGAACAGGGTTTACAATGAGCAGTTCTTC
CASSPHGNRVYNEQFF
>TRBJ2-7|once|TRBD1|TRBV11-2
TGTGCCAGCAGCCGACAACGGGACAGCTACGAGCAGTACTTC
CASSRQRDSYEQYF
>TRBJ1-5|NA|NA|TRBV27
TGTGCCAGCAGCCTAACCCATGGGGCTGTTGTGGTTCAGCCCCAGCATTTT
CASSLTHGAVVVQPQHF
>TRBJ1-3|NA|TRBD1|TRBV11-2
TGTGCCAGCAGCTTAGTTCCGTTTGGGACAGGGGAAAACACCATATATTTT
CASSLVPFGTGENTIYF
>TRBJ1-2|NA|NA|TRBV4-3
TGCGCCAGCAGCCAAGGAACAGAGCGGCATGGCTACACCTTC
CASSQGTERHGYTF
>TRBJ2-6|NA|NA|TRBV6-5
TGTGCCAGCAGGACTCAGGGTCCTGGGGCCAACGTCCTGACTTTC
CASRTQGPGANVLTF
>TRBJ2-3|NA|NA|TRBV7-9
TGTGCCAGCAGCACCGGGGGAAGCACAGATACGCAGTATTTT
CASSTGGSTDTQYF
>TRBJ2-1|NA|NA|TRBV4-3
TGCGCCAGCAGCCAAGGGAGAGCGAGTAGCTCCTACAATGAGCAGTTCTTC
CASSQGRASSSYNEQFF
>TRBJ2-7|NA|TRBD2|TRBV7-8
TGTGCCAGCAGCTTATCGTCTAGCGGGGGGGGCTACGAGCAGTACTTC
CASSLSSSGGGYEQYF
>TRBJ1-5|NA|NA|TRBV2
TGTGCCAGCAGTGAAGATGGGACATTAAATCAGCCCCAGCATTTT
CASSEDGTLNQPQHF
>TRBJ2-7|NA|NA|TRBV5-1
TGCGCCAGCAGCCAATCCCCCGGCGGGGTAAGCTACGAGCAGTACTTC
CASSQSPGGVSYEQYF
>TRBJ1-3|once|TRBD1|TRBV4-3
TGCGCCAGCAGCCTCGACAGGGGTACTGGAAACACCATATATTTT
CASSLDRGTGNTIYF
>TRBJ1-3|NA|NA|TRBV7-2
TGTGCCAGCAGCTCTCAAATTCAGGGAAACACCATATATTTT
CASSSQIQGNTIYF
>TRBJ2-7|NA|TRBD1|TRBV15
TGTGCCACCAGCGGGACAGGGGTCCACGAGCAGTACTTC
CATSGTGVHEQYF
>TRBJ2-7|few|TRBD1|TRBV11-1
TGTGCCAGCAGCCTGGGACAGGGGACGTACTACGAGCAGTACTTC
CASSLGQGTYYEQYF
>TRBJ1-5|NA|TRBD1|TRBV27
TGTGCCAGCAGTTGGGGGACAGGTGAGCAGCCCCAGCATTTT
CASSWGTGEQPQHF
>TRBJ1-2|NA|TRBD1|TRBV4-3
TGCGCCAGCAGCCAATACAGGGGCAACTATGGCTACACCTTC
CASSQYRGNYGYTF
>TRBJ2-3|NA|NA|TRBV7-9
TGTGCCAGCAGCTTAGTCGGGAGTAGCACAGATACGCAGTATTTT
CASSLVGSSTDTQYF
>TRBJ2-3|NA|TRBD2|TRBV28
TGTGCCAGCAGTACCGGACTAGCGGGGGGGGTTAGCACAGATACGCAGTATTTT
CASSTGLAGGVSTDTQYF
>TRBJ1-1|NA|TRBD1|TRBV7-2
TGTGCCAGCATCACGGGGGACAGGGGATGGAACACTGAAGCTTTCTTT
CASITGDRGWNTEAFF
>TRBJ1-2|NA|TRBD1|TRBV4-1
TGCGCCAGCAGCCGGGACAGGCCTATCGGCGGCTACACCTTC
CASSRDRPIGGYTF
>TRBJ1-1|NA|TRBD1|TRBV5-4
TGTGCCAGCAGCTTGGAACAGGGGAATGAAGCTTTCTTT
CASSLEQGNEAFF
>TRBJ2-2|NA|TRBD2|TRBV2
TGTGCCAGCCGCGGACTAGCCGAGAACACCGGGGAGCTGTTTTTT
CASRGLAENTGELFF
>TRBJ1-1|NA|NA|TRBV7-6
TGTGCCAGCAGCTTAGCGAGAGGCAGGGAAACTGAAGCTTTCTTT
CASSLARGRETEAFF
>TRBJ1-2|NA|NA|TRBV28
TGTGCCAGCCAGTTCCAACAAAGATCTGGCTACACCTTC
CASQFQQRSGYTF
>TRBJ2-3|few|NA|TRBV4-3
TGCGCCAGCAGCCAAGATGCCAGCGGGAGCACAGATACGCAGTATTTT
CASSQDASGSTDTQYF
>TRBJ2-1|NA|NA|TRBV28
TGTGCCAGCGTGACTAGGGCCTACAATGAGCAGTTCTTC
CASVTRAYNEQFF